The text below deals with one T cell receptor beta chain. This clone's antigen is unknown. Base qualities are missing; no much larger clone stands one base away. The V end loses 3 bases and the J end loses 5 bases, and a stretch of 17 bases separates them. In the germline V gene, CDR1 corresponds to MDHEN and CDR2 to SYDVKM. The CDR3 numbers 15 residues from cysteine through phenylalanine. The sequence is cut down to CDR3 DNA, 45 bases in frame from base 1. This record comes from a study of cytomegalovirus exposure and HLA in healthy donors (dated by TCRdb to 2016 to 2017). In terms of the full investigation: A later analysis indicated that the 90 to 150 validation repertoires were generated on the platform also employed for the 670 or so repertoires of the first cohort. In addition to the first cohort of 650 to 800 subjects, a separate validation cohort of over 90 different subjects was used. To predict cytomegalovirus infection status, the study brought together high-throughput TCR immunosequencing, statistical association of individual TCRs with disease status, and machine learning. The study aimed to test whether signatures of past pathogen exposure could be identified by cataloging public T cell receptors. Broad study findings and their caveats: The validation cohort had no HLA typing available for a later analysis, so co-occurrence within that cohort was assessed over all 120 or so repertoires. The study listed 150 to 200 TCR beta chains as associated with cytomegalovirus. While some public TCRs were present in many individuals, most TCR sequences turned up only very rarely across donors. A few of the identified cytomegalovirus-associated TCR beta chains were confirmed in vitro to be specific for cytomegalovirus antigens. Cytomegalovirus status was reported to be diagnosed by the classifier with high specificity and sensitivity in both the original and validation cohorts. In a later analysis, TCRs clustered in the first cohort were found to also tend to co-occur in the roughly 130 validation repertoires, with 94% of cluster scores above 0. It was suggested by the authors that the approach could potentially be generalized to other disease states and immunological phenotypes.

The library was obtained by the immunoSEQ multiplex PCR assay. Per the source publication's procedure: To diagnose cytomegalovirus status from the catalog of TCR beta chain sequences, a statistical classification framework was built. TCRdb limited this immuneACCESS table to in-frame rearrangements with V and J called. A share of clones is missing; checked studies link under half to unresolved V genes, and the rest is unexplained. V, J and clone size reflect that table, while D and trimming were determined from the DNA. In all, the sample holds approximately 100,000 clones, and approximately 95% of those were seen once. Approximately 1.1% of the sample is held by the ten biggest clonotypes. The donors were included in the validation cohort of over a hundred subjects, a group kept apart from the roughly 690-subject first cohort.

The clonotype originates from a woman aged 25 to 39 in good health and CMV-seropositive. Sequenced sample: PBMCs. This receptor chain uses TRBV28 and TRBJ2-7; TRBD2 is possibly the D segment (6 matching bases). The CDR3 in this case is CASSFEVRERDEQYF. The DNA reads as follows: TGTGCCAGCAGTTTCGAGGTCCGGGAGAGGGACGAGCAGTACTTC. The variable domain in full, with residues beyond the CDR3 obtained from the reference TRBV28 and TRBJ2-7 genes, is DVKVTQSSRYLVKRTGEKVFLECVQDMDHENMFWYRQDPGLGLRLIYFSYDVKMKEKGDIPEGYSVSREKKERFSLILESASTNQTSMYLCASSFEVRERDEQYFGPGTRLTVT.